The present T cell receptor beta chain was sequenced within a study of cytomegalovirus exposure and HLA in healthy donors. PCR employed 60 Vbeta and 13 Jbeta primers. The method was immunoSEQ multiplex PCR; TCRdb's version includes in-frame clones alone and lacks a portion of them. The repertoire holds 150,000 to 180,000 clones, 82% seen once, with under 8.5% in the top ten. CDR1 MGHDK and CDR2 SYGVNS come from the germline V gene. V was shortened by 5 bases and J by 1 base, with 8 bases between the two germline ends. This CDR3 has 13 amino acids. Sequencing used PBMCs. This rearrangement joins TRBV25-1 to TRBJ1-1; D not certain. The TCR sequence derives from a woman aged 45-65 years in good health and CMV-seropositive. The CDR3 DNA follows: TGTGCCAGCAGTCCTGACACGAACACTGAAGCTTTCTTT. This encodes CASSPDTNTEAFF. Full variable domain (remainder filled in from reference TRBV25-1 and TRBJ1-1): EADIYQTPRYLVIGTGKKITLECSQTMGHDKMYWYQQDPGMELHLIHYSYGVNSTEKGDLSSESTVSRIRTEHFPLTLESARPSHTSQYLCASSPDTNTEAFFGQGTRLTVV.